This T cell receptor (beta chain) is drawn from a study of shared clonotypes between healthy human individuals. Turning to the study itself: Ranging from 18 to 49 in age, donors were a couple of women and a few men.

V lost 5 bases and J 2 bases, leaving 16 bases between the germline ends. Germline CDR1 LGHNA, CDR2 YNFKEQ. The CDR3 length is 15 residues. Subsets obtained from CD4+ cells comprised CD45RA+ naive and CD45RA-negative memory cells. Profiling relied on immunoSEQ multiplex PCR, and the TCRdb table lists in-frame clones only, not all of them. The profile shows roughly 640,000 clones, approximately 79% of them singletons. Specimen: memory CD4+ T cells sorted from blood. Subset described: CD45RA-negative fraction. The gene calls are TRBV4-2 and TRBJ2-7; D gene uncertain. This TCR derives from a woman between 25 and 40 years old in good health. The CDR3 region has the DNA TGTGCCAGCAGCTTAGATTGGGCGTTTACCTACGAGCAGTACTTC. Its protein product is CASSLDWAFTYEQYF.